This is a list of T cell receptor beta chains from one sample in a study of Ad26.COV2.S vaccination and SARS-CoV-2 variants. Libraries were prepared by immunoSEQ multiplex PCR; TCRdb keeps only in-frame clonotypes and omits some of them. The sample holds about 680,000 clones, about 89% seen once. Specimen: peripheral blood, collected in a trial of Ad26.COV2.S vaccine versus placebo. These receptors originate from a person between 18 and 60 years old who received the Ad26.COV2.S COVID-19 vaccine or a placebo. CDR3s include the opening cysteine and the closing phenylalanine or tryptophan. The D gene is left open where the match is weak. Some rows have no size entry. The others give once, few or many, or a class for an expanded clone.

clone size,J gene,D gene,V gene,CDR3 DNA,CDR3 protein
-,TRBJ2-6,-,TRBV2,TGTGCCAGCAGTTGGACATGGGCTGGGGCCAACGTCCTGACTTTC,CASSWTWAGANVLTF
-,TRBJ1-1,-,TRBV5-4,TGTGCCAGCAGCTTGACGGGCATGAACACTGAAGCTTTCTTT,CASSLTGMNTEAFF
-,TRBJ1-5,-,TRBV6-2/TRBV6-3,TGTGCCAGCAGTTACGGGGGTCAGCCCCAGCATTTT,CASSYGGQPQHF
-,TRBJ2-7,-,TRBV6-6,TGTGCCAGCAGTTTCGAAGTTAGCGGCATCTCCTACGAGCAGTACTTC,CASSFEVSGISYEQYF
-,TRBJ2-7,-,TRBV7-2,TGTGCCAGCAGCTTGAAGGCGTTGCACCTCTCCTACGAGCAGTACTTC,CASSLKALHLSYEQYF
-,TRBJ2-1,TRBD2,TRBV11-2,TGTGCCAGCAGCTTATTACCGGGACTAGCGTACTTTGAGCAGTTCTTC,CASSLLPGLAYFEQFF
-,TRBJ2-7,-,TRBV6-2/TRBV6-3,TGTGCCAGCAGTTCTGCCTACGAGCAGTACTTC,CASSSAYEQYF
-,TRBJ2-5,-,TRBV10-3,TGTGCCATCAGTGGGCTGGGGGCAGACAGCGGGGAGACCCAGTACTTC,CAISGLGADSGETQYF
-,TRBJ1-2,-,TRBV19,TGTGCCAGTAGTGATAACGGGGAGAACTATGGCTACACCTTC,CASSDNGENYGYTF
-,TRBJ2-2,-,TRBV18,TGTGCCAGCTCACCAACGGGGGCTGTCCGGGAGCTGTTTTTT,CASSPTGAVRELFF
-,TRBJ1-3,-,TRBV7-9,TGTGCCAGCAGCTTCGGACAGATGATCTCTGGAAACACCATATATTTT,CASSFGQMISGNTIYF
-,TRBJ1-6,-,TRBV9,TGTGCCAGCAGCGTAGGAGGGTCCCGGAATTCACCCCTCCACTTT,CASSVGGSRNSPLHF
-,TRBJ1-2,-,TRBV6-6,TGTGCCAGCAGTGAGTACAGGAGGGGCTACACCTTC,CASSEYRRGYTF
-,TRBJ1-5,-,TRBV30,TGTGCCTGGAGTAAAGGGCAGGGCAACAATCAGCCCCAGCATTTT,CAWSKGQGNNQPQHF
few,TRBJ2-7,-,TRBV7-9,TGTGCCAGCAGCTTGGAGAACACCCCCGGCGAGCAGTACTTC,CASSLENTPGEQYF
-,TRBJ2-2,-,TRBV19,TGTGCCAGTAGTATAGATCTGGCGGGGCGGAACACCGGGGAGCTGTTTTTT,CASSIDLAGRNTGELFF
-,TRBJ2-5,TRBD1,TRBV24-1,TGTGCCACCAGTGACCCCAGGACAGGGCAAGAGACCCAGTACTTC,CATSDPRTGQETQYF
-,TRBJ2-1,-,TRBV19,TGTGCCAGTAGGCCCTCCGGGGTCCTTTCCTATGAGCAGTTCTTC,CASRPSGVLSYEQFF
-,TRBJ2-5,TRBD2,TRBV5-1,TGCGCCAGCAGCCTAGGACTAGCGGGAGGACAAGAGACCCAGTACTTC,CASSLGLAGGQETQYF
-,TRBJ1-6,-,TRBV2,TGTGCCAGCAGGCTCAGAAATTCACCCCTCCACTTT,CASRLRNSPLHF
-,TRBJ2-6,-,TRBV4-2,TGTGCCAGCAGCCAACTTGGGGCGGGGGCCAACGTCCTGACTTTC,CASSQLGAGANVLTF
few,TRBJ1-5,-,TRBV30,TGTGCCTGGAGTCGAAGGGGGGATCAGCCCCAGCATTTT,CAWSRRGDQPQHF
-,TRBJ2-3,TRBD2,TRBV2,TGTGCCAGCAGCGCCCTGGCGGGGGGGCTGGATACGCAGTATTTT,CASSALAGGLDTQYF